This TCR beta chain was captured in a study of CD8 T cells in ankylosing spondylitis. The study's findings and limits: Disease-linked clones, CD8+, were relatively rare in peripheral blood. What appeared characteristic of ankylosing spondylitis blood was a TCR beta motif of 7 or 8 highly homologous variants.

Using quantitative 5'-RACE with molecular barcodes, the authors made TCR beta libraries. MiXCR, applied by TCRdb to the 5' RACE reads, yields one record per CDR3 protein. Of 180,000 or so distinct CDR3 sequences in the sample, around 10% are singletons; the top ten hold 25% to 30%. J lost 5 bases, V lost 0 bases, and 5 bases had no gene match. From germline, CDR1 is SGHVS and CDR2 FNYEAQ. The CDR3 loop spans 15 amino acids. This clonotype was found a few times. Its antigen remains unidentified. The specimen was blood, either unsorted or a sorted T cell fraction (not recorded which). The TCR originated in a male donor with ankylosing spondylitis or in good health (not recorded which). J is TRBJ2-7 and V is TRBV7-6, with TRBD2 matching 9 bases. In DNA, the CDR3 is TGTGCCAGCAGCTTAGCTGGTAGCGGGAGCCACGAGCAGTACTTC. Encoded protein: CASSLAGSGSHEQYF.